This entry lists 4 T cell receptor beta chains sequenced from one sample in a study of neoadjuvant nivolumab and ipilimumab in lung cancer. TCRdb's copy holds only in-frame clones and misses some; the assay was immunoSEQ multiplex PCR. The sample shows thousands of clones, 88% of them seen only once. The sample here was adjacent normal lung tissue, taken after neoadjuvant nivolumab, alone or with ipilimumab, at or shortly before surgery. These TCRs come from an adult with non-small cell lung cancer.

The genes are TRBV28 and TRBJ1-5; 7 bases agree with TRBD1. The length of the CDR3 is 18 residues. V dropped 6 bases and J dropped 0; count of bases not matched to a gene: 14. The V gene's germline CDR1 is MDHEN and CDR2 SYDVKM. This CDR3 reads CASSPNAGTVNSNQPQHF. CDR3 coding DNA: TGTGCCAGCAGCCCAAATGCGGGGACAGTTAATAGCAATCAGCCCCAGCATTTT. Variable domain in full (rest from reference TRBV28 and TRBJ1-5): DVKVTQSSRYLVKRTGEKVFLECVQDMDHENMFWYRQDPGLGLRLIYFSYDVKMKEKGDIPEGYSVSREKKERFSLILESASTNQTSMYLCASSPNAGTVNSNQPQHFGDGTRLSIL.

This rearrangement joins TRBV9 to TRBJ2-2; a possible D gene is TRBD2 (5 bases). V was cut by 3 bases and J by 3 bases, with 9 bases left in between. In germline, CDR1 is SGDLS, CDR2 YYNGEE. The CDR3 has 14 amino acids. CDR3 coding DNA: TGTGCCAGCAGCGGCGGGCTTTACACCGGGGAGCTGTTTTTT. Its translation is CASSGGLYTGELFF. Together with reference TRBV9 and TRBJ2-2, the CDR3 gives the full variable domain: DSGVTQTPKHLITATGQRVTLRCSPRSGDLSVYWYQQSLDQGLQFLIQYYNGEERAKGNILERFSAQQFPDLHSELNLSSLELGDSALYFCASSGGLYTGELFFGEGSRLTVL.

The rearrangement joins TRBV2 to TRBJ2-3; 7 positions match TRBD2. CDR1 SNHLY and CDR2 FYNNEI come from the germline V gene. With V trimmed by 0 bases and J by 3 bases, 9 bases remained unmatched. The CDR3 is made up of 17 amino acids. Written as DNA, the CDR3 is TGTGCCAGCAGTGAAGCGGGGTACGGGGGGAATACAGATACGCAGTATTTT. Its protein product is CASSEAGYGGNTDTQYF.

This clone appeared once. This chain joins TRBV9 and TRBJ1-1, with TRBD1 matching 7 bases. V lost 0 bases and J lost 3; bases outside the gene matches: 2. The CDR3 spans 14 residues. Germline V gives CDR1 SGDLS, CDR2 YYNGEE. DNA for the CDR3: TGTGCCAGCAGCGTAGATACAGGGGACACTGAAGCTTTCTTT. Translated: CASSVDTGDTEAFF.